Below are 13 T cell receptor beta chains sequenced from a single sample in a study of blood T cell repertoires in COVID-19. Sequenced by immunoSEQ multiplex PCR; TCRdb stores in-frame clones only, minus some. In the table there are 400,000 to 550,000 clones, roughly 89% of which are singletons. Sequenced sample: peripheral blood. The receptors were gathered from a woman younger than 45 with acute or convalescent COVID-19.

This sequence joins TRBV6-5 and TRBJ1-5; 7 bases line up with TRBD1. CDR1 and CDR2 from the germline V gene are MNHEY and SVGAGI. There are 14 residues in the CDR3. Germline trimming cut 6 bases from V and 4 bases from J; bases unmatched to any gene: 6. This CDR3 is CASRVTGVNQPQHF. DNA of the CDR3: TGTGCCAGCAGAGTTACAGGGGTAAATCAGCCCCAGCATTTT.

This clone was recorded once. The gene calls are TRBV11-1 and TRBJ1-1; D is possibly TRBD1 (5 bases). CDR1 and CDR2 (germline): SGHAT, FQDESV (reference sequence). The V gene lost 8 bases and the J gene lost 2 bases, with 12 bases spanning the gap. The CDR3 loop spans 13 amino acids. The CDR3: CASEARVNTEAFF. The CDR3 coding sequence is TGTGCCAGCGAGGCCAGGGTAAACACTGAAGCTTTCTTT. Using reference TRBV11-1 and TRBJ1-1 for the parts outside the CDR3, the full variable domain is EAEVAQSPRYKITEKSQAVAFWCDPISGHATLYWYRQILGQGPELLVQFQDESVVDDSQLPKDRFSAERLKGVDSTLKIQPAELGDSAMYLCASEARVNTEAFFGQGTRLTVV.

CDR3 sequence (DNA): TGTGCCAGTAGCCAGCCGGGTAGGCAAGAGACCCAGTACTTC. It codes for CASSQPGRQETQYF. V and J are TRBV19 and TRBJ2-5; D gene unclear. Germline assignment: CDR1 LNHDA and CDR2 SQIVND (reference sequence). The CDR3 consists of 14 residues. With 6 bases removed from V and 2 bases from J, the gap between germline ends came to 13 bases. Filled out from reference TRBV19 and TRBJ2-5, the complete variable domain reads DGGITQSPKYLFRKEGQNVTLSCEQNLNHDAMYWYRQDPGQGLRLIYYSQIVNDFQKGDIAEGYSVSREKKESFPLTVTSAQKNPTAFYLCASSQPGRQETQYFGPGTRLLVL.

The gene calls are TRBV19 and TRBJ2-7; 8 bases agree with TRBD1. V lost 5 bases, J lost 5 bases, and 8 bases stayed unmatched. In germline, CDR1 is LNHDA, CDR2 SQIVND (reference sequence). This CDR3 has 14 amino acids. CDR3 in DNA: TGTGCCAGTAGTGCCGACAGGGGAGTCAACGAGCAGTACTTC. As protein: CASSADRGVNEQYF.

J is TRBJ2-1 and V is TRBV2, with 13 bases that match TRBD2. The CDR3 extends over 15 amino acids. V was pared by 4 bases and J by 7 bases, with 4 bases of the junction left unmatched. CDR1 is SNHLY, CDR2 FYNNEI, per germline. The CDR3 DNA reads as TGTGCCAGCAGTGGGGGACTAGCGGGGCCTAATGAGCAGTTCTTC. It is translated as CASSGGLAGPNEQFF.

V is TRBV19 and J is TRBJ1-2; TRBD1 aligns across 8 bases. The CDR3 is made up of 14 amino acids. V lost 5 bases and J lost 7; bases outside the gene matches: 9. The V gene's germline CDR1 is LNHDA and CDR2 SQIVND (reference sequence). CDR3 sequence: CASSGPQGAVGYTF. The DNA for the CDR3 is TGTGCCAGTAGTGGTCCCCAGGGGGCTGTTGGCTACACCTTC.

The V and J genes are TRBV6-5 and TRBJ1-2, with TRBD1 as a possible D gene (5 bases). Deletions cut 8 bases from V and 5 bases from J, with 18 bases between. CDR1 MNHEY and CDR2 SVGAGI come from the germline V gene. This CDR3 comprises 14 residues. The CDR3 DNA is TGTGCCAGCGAGTCCGGGGGATTAGGGTATGGCTACACCTTC. Its protein is CASESGGLGYGYTF.

The rearrangement uses TRBV5-1 and TRBJ2-2; 10 nucleotides match TRBD2. From germline, CDR1 is SGHRS and CDR2 YFSETQ. This CDR3 is built from 15 residues. The V gene end was trimmed by 4 bases and the J gene end by 6 bases; junction bases not matched to a gene: 6. For the CDR3, the DNA is TGCGCCAGCAGCGGTCTAGCGGGGGCCTCCGGGGAGCTGTTTTTT. Protein sequence: CASSGLAGASGELFF.

The chain carries TRBV19 and TRBJ1-1; unclear D gene. The CDR3 covers 14 residues. V gave up 3 bases and J gave up 0 bases, with 8 bases separating them. Germline CDR1 is LNHDA and CDR2 is SQIVND (reference sequence). CDR3 residues: CASSISAVNTEAFF. The CDR3 bases are TGTGCCAGTAGTATCTCAGCGGTGAACACTGAAGCTTTCTTT.

The chain employs TRBV7-9 and TRBJ2-1, with D possibly being TRBD1 (5 bases). The CDR3 has 15 residues. In germline, CDR1 is SEHNR, CDR2 FQNEAQ (reference sequence). V was pared by 1 base and J by 1 base, with 8 bases between. The CDR3 reads CASSLVQGSYNEQFF. CDR3 in DNA: TGTGCCAGCAGCTTAGTTCAGGGTTCCTACAATGAGCAGTTCTTC. The full variable domain, its missing parts supplied by reference TRBV7-9 and TRBJ2-1, is DTGVSQNPRHKITKRGQNVTFRCDPISEHNRLYWYRQTLGQGPEFLTYFQNEAQLEKSRLLSDRFSAERPKGSFSTLEIQRTEQGDSAMYLCASSLVQGSYNEQFFGPGTRLTVL.

The gene calls are TRBV3-1 (or the pseudogene TRBV3-2) and TRBJ2-2, with D possibly being TRBD1 (8 bases). The germline V gene encodes CDR1 LGHDT and CDR2 YNNKEL (reference sequence). CDR3 size: 17 residues. The V gene lost 1 base and the J gene lost 6 bases, with 18 bases spanning the gap. The CDR3 region is CASSQVSWTGRAGELFF. In nucleotides, the CDR3 is TGTGCCAGCAGCCAAGTTTCTTGGACAGGGAGGGCCGGGGAGCTGTTTTTT.

This clone was observed once. The rearrangement links TRBV13 to TRBJ1-2; TRBD1 might be the D (6 bases). Germline V gene data show CDR1 as PRHDT and CDR2 as FYEKMQ (reference sequence). This CDR3 has 14 amino acids. V lost 6 bases, J lost 3 bases, and 14 bases lay in between. CDR3 residues: CASRRTGGYYGYTF. CDR3 DNA: TGTGCCAGCAGAAGGACGGGGGGCTACTATGGCTACACCTTC.

The rearrangement uses TRBV10-2 and TRBJ2-1; 7 nucleotides match TRBD2. Germline V CDR1 and CDR2: WSHSY, SAAADI. This CDR3 has 12 residues. V shed 7 bases and J 8 bases; nucleotides not matched to a gene: 5. CDR3 sequence: CASIGGYDEQFF. CDR3 nucleotide sequence: TGCGCCAGCATCGGGGGGTACGATGAGCAGTTCTTC.